This paragraph covers one T cell receptor beta chain sequence. What it binds is not known. This sample stems from a study of cytomegalovirus exposure and HLA in healthy donors. Study outcomes and limitations: The study flagged about 160 TCR beta chains as cytomegalovirus-associated. Subsequent analysis found a tendency for first-cohort TCR clusters to co-occur within the 110 or so validation repertoires.

Produced via immunoSEQ multiplex PCR; TCRdb's table is partial and in-frame only. The profile shows roughly 200,000 clones, 86% of them singletons. Trimming cost V 3 bases and J 7 bases, with 19 bases left between them. The CDR3 totals 16 residues. Germline values: CDR1 KGHSH, CDR2 LQKENI. V and J are TRBV18 and TRBJ2-1, with D possibly being TRBD1 or TRBD2 (5 bases each). Sequencing was carried out using PBMCs. The source is a young man in good health and CMV-seropositive. The CDR3, as DNA: TGTGCCAGCTCACCCCTAGGGACCTCTGGAGGTAATGAGCAGTTCTTC. The encoded protein is CASSPLGTSGGNEQFF.